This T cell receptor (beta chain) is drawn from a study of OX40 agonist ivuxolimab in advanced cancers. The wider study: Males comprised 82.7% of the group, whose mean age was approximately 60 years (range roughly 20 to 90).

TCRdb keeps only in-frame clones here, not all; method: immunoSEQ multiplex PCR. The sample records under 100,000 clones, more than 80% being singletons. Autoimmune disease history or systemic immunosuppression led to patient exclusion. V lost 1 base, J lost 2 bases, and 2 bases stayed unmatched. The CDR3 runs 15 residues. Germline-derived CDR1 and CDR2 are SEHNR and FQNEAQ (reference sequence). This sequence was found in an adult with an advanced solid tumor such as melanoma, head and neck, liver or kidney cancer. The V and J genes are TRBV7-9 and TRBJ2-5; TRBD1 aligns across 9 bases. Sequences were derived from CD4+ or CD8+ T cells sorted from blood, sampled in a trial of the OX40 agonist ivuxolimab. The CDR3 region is CASSLDRGLQETQYF. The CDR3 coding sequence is TGTGCCAGCAGCTTAGACAGGGGGCTGCAAGAGACCCAGTACTTC.